Below, 28 T cell receptor beta chains from the same sample are listed, as sequenced in a study of blood T cell repertoires in COVID-19. Libraries were prepared by immunoSEQ multiplex PCR; TCRdb keeps only in-frame clonotypes and omits some of them. The sample yields nearly 50,000 clones, more than 75% seen once. Sequences were obtained from peripheral blood. Receptors were obtained from a woman of 80 years or more with COVID-19, enrolled during active disease.

V and J are TRBV19 and TRBJ1-6, with 7 bases lining up with TRBD1. Germline V lookup: CDR1 LNHDA, CDR2 SQIVND (reference sequence). CDR3 length equals 14 residues. After removal of 6 bases from V and 7 bases from J, the junction contained 6 bases not matched to a gene. CDR3 in DNA: TGTGCCAGTAGAAGGACAGGATCGAATTCACCCCTCCACTTT. It codes for CASRRTGSNSPLHF.

The V gene is TRBV28, the J gene TRBJ1-5; 8 bases line up with TRBD1. Trimming took 8 bases from V and 3 from J; bases not matched to a gene: 12. CDR3 length: 16 amino acids. Germline CDR1 MDHEN, CDR2 SYDVKM. The CDR3 protein is CASGQGGLTSNQPQHF. In DNA, the CDR3 is TGTGCCAGCGGACAGGGCGGTCTTACCTCCAATCAGCCCCAGCATTTT.

The table lists this clone with a count of one. The V call is TRBV28, the J call TRBJ1-1; D perhaps matches TRBD1 (5 bases). The CDR3 sequence is 15 residues long. The germline CDR1 and CDR2 sequences are MDHEN and SYDVKM. The germline V and J ends were trimmed by 4 bases and 3 bases, with 15 bases remaining between them. The CDR3 sequence: CASSSRGRAHTEAFF. DNA for the CDR3: TGTGCCAGCAGTTCGCGGGGACGCGCGCACACTGAAGCTTTCTTT.

The J gene is TRBJ2-2, the V gene TRBV24-1, with 13 bases lining up with TRBD2. CDR1 is KGHDR and CDR2 is SFDVKD in the germline V gene. The junction had 8 bases not matched to a gene; V was cut back by 5 bases and J by 0 bases. The CDR3 length is 19 residues. The DNA of the CDR3 is TGTGCCACCAGTGGTACGACTAGCGGGAGGATCGCGAACACCGGGGAGCTGTTTTTT. It specifies CATSGTTSGRIANTGELFF.

The chain recombines TRBV19 with TRBJ2-5, with 7 bases that match TRBD1. Germline CDR1 is LNHDA and CDR2 is SQIVND (reference sequence). J lost 6 bases, V lost 4 bases, and 14 bases had no gene match. The CDR3 spans 16 residues. The DNA of the CDR3 is TGTGCCAGTAGTAGTACCGGGACAGTGGCGCGACAGACCCAGTACTTC. It translates to CASSSTGTVARQTQYF.

This clone was found a few times. The V gene is TRBV29-1, the J gene TRBJ1-1, with TRBD1 as a possible D gene (5 bases). The germline V gene has CDR1 SQVTM and CDR2 ANQGSEA. This CDR3 region has 14 residues. V lost 7 bases, J lost 1 base, and 16 bases lay in between. The CDR3: CSARTLTGNTEAFF. CDR3 nucleotides: TGCAGCGCGCGCACACTTACAGGGAACACTGAAGCTTTCTTT.

The chain uses TRBV6-6 and TRBJ1-5, with D possibly TRBD1 on 5 matching bases. Trimming shortened V by 6 bases and J by 9 bases, and 15 bases separated the two germline ends. The germline V gene has CDR1 MNHNY and CDR2 SVGAGI (reference sequence). The CDR3 is 13 amino acids. In nucleotides, the CDR3 is TGTGCCAGCAGGTCCACCCAGCAGGGGCCCCAGCATTTT. This gives the protein CASRSTQQGPQHF.

V usage is TRBV6-5 and J usage is TRBJ1-2, with TRBD1 identical over 8 bases. Germline CDR1 and CDR2: MNHEY and SVGAGI. J lost 6 bases, V lost 7 bases, and 13 bases had no gene match. There are 15 residues in the CDR3. Here the CDR3 reads CASTSRAGGRDGYTF. CDR3 in DNA: TGTGCCAGCACTTCAAGGGCAGGGGGCCGTGATGGCTACACCTTC.

The V call is TRBV6-5, the J call TRBJ2-4; 10 bases map to TRBD1. CDR1 and CDR2 from the germline V gene are MNHEY and SVGAGI. The junction had 4 bases not matched to a gene; V was cut back by 2 bases and J by 9 bases. The length of the CDR3 is 14 residues. This chain's CDR3 is CASSYDRGLGIQYF. The CDR3 DNA reads TGTGCCAGCAGTTACGACAGGGGGCTGGGCATTCAGTACTTC.

The chain couples TRBV28 to TRBJ1-5; D uncertain. The CDR3 is made up of 15 amino acids. V lost 0 bases and J lost 5, with 11 bases in between. Germline V gene lookup returns CDR1 MDHEN and CDR2 SYDVKM. The CDR3 reads CASSLWGRLHQPQHF. The CDR3 region has the DNA TGTGCCAGCAGTTTATGGGGCAGGTTGCATCAGCCCCAGCATTTT.

The DNA of the CDR3 is TGTGCCAGCTCACTGATACAGGGTAACACTGAAGCTTTCTTT. Translating it yields CASSLIQGNTEAFF. J is TRBJ1-1 and V is TRBV18, with D tentatively TRBD1 (6 bases). The V gene's germline CDR1 is KGHSH and CDR2 LQKENI. Trimming removed 4 bases from V and 2 bases from J, with 11 bases in between. The CDR3 is made up of 14 amino acids.

V is TRBV18 and J is TRBJ2-4; TRBD2 matches at 13 bases. The CDR3 is made up of 15 amino acids. Germline loops: CDR1 KGHSH, CDR2 LQKENI. Trimming at V came to 6 bases and at J to 10 bases, leaving 9 bases not matched to a gene. CDR3 in DNA: TGTGCCAGCTCGCGGACTAGCGGGAGCTTGAGGATTCAGTACTTC. It translates to CASSRTSGSLRIQYF.

V gene TRBV15 combines with J gene TRBJ2-2, with D possibly being TRBD1 (6 bases). The germline CDR1 and CDR2 sequences are LNHNV and YYDKDF (reference sequence). The CDR3 totals 14 residues. V lost 3 bases and J lost 5, with 10 bases in between. The chain's CDR3 is CATSSGQRTGELFF. Written as DNA, the CDR3 is TGTGCCACCAGCAGTGGACAGAGAACCGGGGAGCTGTTTTTT.

This chain joins TRBV7-8 and TRBJ1-5, with 10 bases matching TRBD1. CDR3 length: 16 residues. Germline V gene data show CDR1 as SGHVS and CDR2 as FQNEAQ. V shed 3 bases and J 2 bases; nucleotides not matched to a gene: 4. CDR3 DNA sequence: TGTGCCAGCAGCTTTTCTGGACAGGGGGGCAATCAGCCCCAGCATTTT. It is translated as CASSFSGQGGNQPQHF.

The sample holds one count of this clone. The chain employs TRBV6-1 and TRBJ2-7; weak D call: TRBD1 (5 bases). With 3 bases removed from V and 2 bases from J, the gap between germline ends came to 11 bases. Germline V gene lookup returns CDR1 MNHNS and CDR2 SASEGT. The CDR3 has 14 amino acids. CDR3 in DNA: TGTGCCAGCAGTGATCAGGGCCTCACCTACGAGCAGTACTTC. It specifies CASSDQGLTYEQYF.

This clone was seen a few times. V and J are TRBV19 and TRBJ1-2, with TRBD1 as a possible D gene (6 bases). In germline, CDR1 is LNHDA, CDR2 SQIVND (reference sequence). The CDR3 is made up of 13 amino acids. Deletions cut 3 bases from V and 6 bases from J, with 11 bases between. The DNA for the CDR3 is TGTGCCAGTAGTATTTGGCAGGGGAATGGCTACACCTTC. It specifies CASSIWQGNGYTF.

The genes are TRBV24-1 and TRBJ2-1, with 7 bases matching TRBD1. V shed 3 bases, J shed 3 bases, and the junction held 7 bases outside the gene matches. The CDR3 has 16 residues. The V gene's germline CDR1 is KGHDR and CDR2 SFDVKD. DNA for the CDR3: TGTGCCACCAGTGATCCCCGACAGGGCATCTACAATGAGCAGTTCTTC. As protein: CATSDPRQGIYNEQFF.

The gene calls are TRBV18 and TRBJ1-2; 7 nucleotides line up with TRBD1. With 2 bases clipped from V and 0 bases from J, the junction kept 3 bases outside the gene matches. The CDR3 contains 15 residues. Per the germline V gene, CDR1 is KGHSH and CDR2 is LQKENI. The CDR3 reads CASSPSGTANYGYTF. The CDR3 bases are TGTGCCAGCTCACCATCCGGGACAGCTAACTATGGCTACACCTTC.

This sequence joins TRBV6-2 or TRBV6-3 and TRBJ2-7; 9 positions agree with TRBD1. The CDR3 totals 15 residues. CDR1 is MNHEY and CDR2 is SVGEGT in the germline V gene. J gave up 3 bases and V 4 bases, and 7 bases lay outside the gene matches. CDR3: CASSSLGTGSYEQYF. The CDR3 DNA reads TGTGCCAGCAGTTCCCTCGGGACAGGGAGCTACGAGCAGTACTTC.

The CDR3 bases are TGTGCCAGCAGTTTGGAACAGGGGCCAAGGGACTATGGCTACACCTTC. This codes for CASSLEQGPRDYGYTF. V usage is TRBV28 and J usage is TRBJ1-2; TRBD1 matches 7 bases. The germline CDR1 and CDR2 sequences are MDHEN and SYDVKM. The CDR3 runs to 16 residues. V lost 3 bases, J lost 3 bases, and 10 bases stayed unmatched.

This chain connects TRBV5-4 to TRBJ1-4, with 10 bases lining up with TRBD1. The CDR3 is 13 amino acids. Germline assignment: CDR1 SGHNT and CDR2 YYREEE (reference sequence). V lost 4 bases and J lost 10; bases outside the gene matches: 4. CDR3 region: CASSPGQGGKLFF. The CDR3 nucleotides are TGTGCCAGCAGCCCAGGACAGGGGGGAAAACTGTTTTTT.

The chain joins TRBV28 to TRBJ2-1; the D gene is possibly TRBD1 (6 bases). This CDR3 has 15 amino acids. The germline V and J ends were trimmed by 0 bases and 6 bases, with 12 bases remaining between them. In germline, CDR1 is MDHEN, CDR2 SYDVKM. The CDR3 DNA reads TGTGCCAGCAGTTTATGGGGCAGGGGTCCCAATGAGCAGTTCTTC. This gives the protein CASSLWGRGPNEQFF.

This rearrangement joins TRBV15 to TRBJ2-3, with 11 bases identical to TRBD2. This CDR3 is built from 21 residues. The germline V gene encodes CDR1 LNHNV and CDR2 YYDKDF (reference sequence). Unmatched junction bases numbered 22, after V lost 3 bases and J lost 5 bases. This chain's CDR3 is CATSSNNKGALAGGRGDTQYF. The DNA for the CDR3 is TGTGCCACCAGCAGTAATAATAAGGGGGCCCTAGCGGGAGGCCGGGGAGATACGCAGTATTTT.

V gene TRBV7-2 combines with J gene TRBJ2-5, with 13 bases aligning to TRBD2. V shed 5 bases and J 5 bases; nucleotides not matched to a gene: 8. Germline V gene data show CDR1 as SGHTA and CDR2 as FQGNSA. This CDR3 spans 16 amino acids. The CDR3 is CASSLTSGRVRETQYF. The CDR3 DNA is TGTGCCAGCAGCCTAACTAGCGGGAGGGTTCGGGAGACCCAGTACTTC.

The CDR3 reads CASGTGEGGYTF. The DNA of the CDR3 is TGTGCTAGTGGGACAGGGGAAGGTGGCTACACCTTC. The chain couples TRBV12-5 to TRBJ1-2, with 8 bases fitting TRBD1. V trimming: 6 bases; J trimming: 7 bases; junction bases outside the gene matches: 4. The CDR3 spans 12 residues. From germline, CDR1 is LGHNT and CDR2 FRNRAP.

In its sample, this clone was seen a few times. V and J are TRBV5-6 and TRBJ2-7, with 9 bases that match TRBD2. This CDR3 has 15 amino acids. With V trimmed by 3 bases and J by 3 bases, 7 bases remained unmatched. CDR1 and CDR2 (germline): SGHDT, YYEEEE. For the CDR3, the DNA is TGTGCCAGCAGCTCGACTAGCGGTCCTATCTACGAGCAGTACTTC. Amino acid sequence: CASSSTSGPIYEQYF. The whole variable domain, filled in from reference TRBV5-6 and TRBJ2-7, reads DAGVTQSPTHLIKTRGQQVTLRCSPKSGHDTVSWYQQALGQGPQFIFQYYEEEERQRGNFPDRFSGHQFPNYSSELNVNALLLGDSALYLCASSSTSGPIYEQYFGPGTRLTVT.

The chain combines TRBV5-1 with TRBJ2-1, with 9 bases fitting TRBD2. This CDR3 comprises 18 residues. Germline values: CDR1 SGHRS, CDR2 YFSETQ. V shed 4 bases and J 7 bases; nucleotides not matched to a gene: 18. CDR3 sequence: CASSRQSQRGAGYNEQFF. The CDR3 DNA reads TGCGCCAGCAGCCGCCAGAGCCAGCGGGGGGCAGGATATAATGAGCAGTTCTTC.

This clone was seen just once. The gene calls are TRBV6-5 and TRBJ1-1; D gene ambiguous. V lost 6 bases and J lost 1, with 12 bases in between. The CDR3 contains 14 residues. In germline, CDR1 is MNHEY, CDR2 SVGAGI. CDR3: CASRAQSGNTEAFF. The DNA for the CDR3 is TGTGCCAGCAGGGCCCAATCAGGGAACACTGAAGCTTTCTTT.